The clone carrying this TCR beta chain was observed many times. What it binds is unknown. This sample is part of a study of neurological immune-mediated disorders. The wider study: A relapsing-remitting course was seen in most of the 34 multiple sclerosis patients and a secondary progressive course in 3.

The CDR3 is made up of 11 amino acids. The germline V and J ends were trimmed by 6 bases and 11 bases, with 10 bases remaining between them. CDR1 and CDR2 (germline): MNHNY, SVGAGI (reference sequence). Each CDR3 protein is one row after TCRdb ran MiXCR on the 5' RACE reads. The table has roughly 60,000 distinct CDR3 sequences, around 3.8% seen once; the top ten hold about 2%. Findings of the study overall: No CDR3 amino acid sequences recurred among expanded clones across subjects, suggesting private repertoires in all groups. In multiple sclerosis patients, the repertoire cluster was unrelated to clinical or MRI findings.

The V and J genes are TRBV6-6 and TRBJ1-4; D is ambiguous. Sequenced: CD4+ T cells from blood. This receptor was obtained from a middle-aged woman with multiple sclerosis. The CDR3 reads CASSLDIKLFF. CDR3 DNA: TGTGCCAGCAGCCTCGACATTAAACTGTTTTTT.